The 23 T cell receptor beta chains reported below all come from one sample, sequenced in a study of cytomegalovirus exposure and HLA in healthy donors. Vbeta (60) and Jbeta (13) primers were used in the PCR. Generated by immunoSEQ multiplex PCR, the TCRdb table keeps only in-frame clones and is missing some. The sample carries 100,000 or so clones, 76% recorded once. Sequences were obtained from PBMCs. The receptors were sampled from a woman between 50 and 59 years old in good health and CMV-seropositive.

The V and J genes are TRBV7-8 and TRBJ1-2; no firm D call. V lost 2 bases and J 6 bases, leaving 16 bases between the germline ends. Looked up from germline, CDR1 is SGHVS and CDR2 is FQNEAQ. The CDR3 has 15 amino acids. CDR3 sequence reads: CASSLTEAGRDGYTF. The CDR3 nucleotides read TGTGCCAGCAGCTTAACCGAGGCGGGGAGGGATGGCTACACCTTC.

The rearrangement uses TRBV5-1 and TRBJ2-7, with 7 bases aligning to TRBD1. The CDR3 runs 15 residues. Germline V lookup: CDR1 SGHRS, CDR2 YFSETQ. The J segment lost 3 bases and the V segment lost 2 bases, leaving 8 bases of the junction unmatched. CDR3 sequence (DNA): TGCGCCAGCAGCTTCGCGGCAGGGGGAGACTACGAGCAGTACTTC. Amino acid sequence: CASSFAAGGDYEQYF. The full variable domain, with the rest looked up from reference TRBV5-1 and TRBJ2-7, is KAGVTQTPRYLIKTRGQQVTLSCSPISGHRSVSWYQQTPGQGLQFLFEYFSETQRNKGNFPGRFSGRQFSNSRSEMNVSTLELGDSALYLCASSFAAGGDYEQYFGPGTRLTVT.

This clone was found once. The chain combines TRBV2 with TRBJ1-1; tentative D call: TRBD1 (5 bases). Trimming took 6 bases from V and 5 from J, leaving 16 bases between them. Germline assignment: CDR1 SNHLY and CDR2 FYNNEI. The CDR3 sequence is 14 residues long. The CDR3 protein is CASSDLSGGTEAFF. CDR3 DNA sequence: TGTGCCAGCAGCGACCTCTCGGGGGGGACTGAAGCTTTCTTT. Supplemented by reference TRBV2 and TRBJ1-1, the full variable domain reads EPEVTQTPSHQVTQMGQEVILRCVPISNHLYFYWYRQILGQKVEFLVSFYNNEISEKSEIFDDQFSVERPDGSNFTLKIRSTKLEDSAMYFCASSDLSGGTEAFFGQGTRLTVV.

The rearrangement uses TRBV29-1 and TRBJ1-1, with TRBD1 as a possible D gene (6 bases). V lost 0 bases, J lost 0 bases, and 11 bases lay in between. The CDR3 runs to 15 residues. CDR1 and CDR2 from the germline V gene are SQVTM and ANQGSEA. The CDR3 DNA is TGCAGCGTTGAAGATCGAGGACAGATGAACACTGAAGCTTTCTTT. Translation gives CSVEDRGQMNTEAFF.

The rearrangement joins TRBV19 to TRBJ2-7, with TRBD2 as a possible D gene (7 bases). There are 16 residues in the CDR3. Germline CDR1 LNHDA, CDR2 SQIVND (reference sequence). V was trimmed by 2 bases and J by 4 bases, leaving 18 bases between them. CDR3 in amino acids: CASSILWGREPYEQYF. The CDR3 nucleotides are TGTGCCAGTAGTATATTGTGGGGGCGGGAGCCGTACGAGCAGTACTTC.

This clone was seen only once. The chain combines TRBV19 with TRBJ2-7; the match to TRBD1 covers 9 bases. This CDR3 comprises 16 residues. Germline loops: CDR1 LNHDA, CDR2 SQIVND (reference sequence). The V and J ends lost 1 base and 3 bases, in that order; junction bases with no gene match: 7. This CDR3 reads CASSIVPGTGNYEQYF. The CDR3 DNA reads TGTGCCAGTAGTATAGTCCCCGGGACAGGGAACTACGAGCAGTACTTC.

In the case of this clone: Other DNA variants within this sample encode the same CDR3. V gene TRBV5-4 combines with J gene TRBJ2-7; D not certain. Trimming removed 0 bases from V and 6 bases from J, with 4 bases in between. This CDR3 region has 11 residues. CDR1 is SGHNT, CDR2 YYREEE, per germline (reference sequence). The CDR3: CASSLGGEQYF. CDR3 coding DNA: TGTGCCAGCAGCTTGGGCGGCGAGCAGTACTTC.

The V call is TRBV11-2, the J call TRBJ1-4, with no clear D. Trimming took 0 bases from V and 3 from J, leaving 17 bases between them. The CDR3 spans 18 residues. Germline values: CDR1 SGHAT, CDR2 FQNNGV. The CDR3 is CASSLEVFTRGPNEKLFF. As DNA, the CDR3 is TGTGCCAGCAGCTTAGAAGTTTTCACACGGGGTCCTAATGAAAAACTGTTTTTT.

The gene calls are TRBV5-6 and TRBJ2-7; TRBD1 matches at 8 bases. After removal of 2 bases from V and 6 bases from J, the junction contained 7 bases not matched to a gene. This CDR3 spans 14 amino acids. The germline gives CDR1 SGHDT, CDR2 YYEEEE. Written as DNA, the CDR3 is TGTGCCAGCAGCTTTGTCGACAGGGGTTTCGAGCAGTACTTC. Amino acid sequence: CASSFVDRGFEQYF.

CDR3 nucleotide sequence: TGTGCCAGCAGCTTAACAGGGGCAACTAATGAAAAACTGTTTTTT. It is translated as CASSLTGATNEKLFF. This rearrangement joins TRBV7-3 to TRBJ1-4; possible D gene TRBD1, 5 bases. V gave up 0 bases and J gave up 0 bases, with 5 bases separating them. Germline-derived CDR1 and CDR2 are SGHTA and FQGTGA. CDR3 length: 15 residues.

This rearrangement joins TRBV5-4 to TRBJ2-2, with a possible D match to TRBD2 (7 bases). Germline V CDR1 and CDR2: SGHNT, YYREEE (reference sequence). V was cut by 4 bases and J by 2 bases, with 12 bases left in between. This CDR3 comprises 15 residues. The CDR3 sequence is CASSTGRVNTGELFF. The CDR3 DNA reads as TGTGCCAGCAGCACAGGGAGGGTTAACACCGGGGAGCTGTTTTTT.

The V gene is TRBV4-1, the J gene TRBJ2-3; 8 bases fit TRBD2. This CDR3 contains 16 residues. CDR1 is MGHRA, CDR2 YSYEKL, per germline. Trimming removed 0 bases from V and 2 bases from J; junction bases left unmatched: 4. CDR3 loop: CASSQDRGGYTDTQYF. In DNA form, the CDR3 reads TGCGCCAGCAGCCAAGATCGCGGGGGGTACACAGATACGCAGTATTTT.

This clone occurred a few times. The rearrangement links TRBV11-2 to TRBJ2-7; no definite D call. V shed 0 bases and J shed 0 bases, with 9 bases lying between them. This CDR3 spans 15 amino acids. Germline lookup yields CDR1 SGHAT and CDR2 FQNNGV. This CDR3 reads CASSLEVSSSYEQYF. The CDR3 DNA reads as TGTGCCAGCAGCTTAGAAGTCTCTAGCTCCTACGAGCAGTACTTC.

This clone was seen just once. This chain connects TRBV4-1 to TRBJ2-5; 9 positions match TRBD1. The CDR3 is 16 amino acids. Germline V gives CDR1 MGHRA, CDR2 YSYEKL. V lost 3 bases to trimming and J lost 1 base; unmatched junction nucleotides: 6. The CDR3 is CASSQGQGGAQETQYF. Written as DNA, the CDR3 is TGCGCCAGCAGCCAGGGACAGGGTGGGGCCCAAGAGACCCAGTACTTC.

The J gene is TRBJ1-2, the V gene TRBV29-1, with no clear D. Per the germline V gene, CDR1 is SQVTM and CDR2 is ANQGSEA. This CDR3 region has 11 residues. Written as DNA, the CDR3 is TGCAGTCACTTGAGCGGCTATGGCTACACCTTC. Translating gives CSHLSGYGYTF.

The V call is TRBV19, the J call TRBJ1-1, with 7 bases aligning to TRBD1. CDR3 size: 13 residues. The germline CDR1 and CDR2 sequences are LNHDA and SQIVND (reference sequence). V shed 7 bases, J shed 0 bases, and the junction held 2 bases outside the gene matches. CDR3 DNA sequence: TGTGCCAGTAACAGGGGCATGAACACTGAAGCTTTCTTT. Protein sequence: CASNRGMNTEAFF.

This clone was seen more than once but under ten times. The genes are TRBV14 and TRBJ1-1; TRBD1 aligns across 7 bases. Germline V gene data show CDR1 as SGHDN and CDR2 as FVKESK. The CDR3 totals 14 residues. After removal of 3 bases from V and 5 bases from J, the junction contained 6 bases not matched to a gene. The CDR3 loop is CASSHNRGGTEAFF. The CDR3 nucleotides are TGTGCCAGCAGCCACAACAGGGGAGGAACTGAAGCTTTCTTT.

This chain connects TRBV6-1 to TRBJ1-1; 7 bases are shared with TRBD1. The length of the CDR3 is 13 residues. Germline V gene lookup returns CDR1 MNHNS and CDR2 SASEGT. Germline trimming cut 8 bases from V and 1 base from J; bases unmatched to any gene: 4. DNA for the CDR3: TGTGCCAGCGGGGACAGCCCGAACACTGAAGCTTTCTTT. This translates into CASGDSPNTEAFF.

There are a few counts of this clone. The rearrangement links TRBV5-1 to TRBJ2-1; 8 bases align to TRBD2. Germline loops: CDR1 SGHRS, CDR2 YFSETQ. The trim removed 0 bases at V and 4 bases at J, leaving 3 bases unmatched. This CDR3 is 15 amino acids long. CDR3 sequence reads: CASSLAQREYNEQFF. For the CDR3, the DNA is TGCGCCAGCAGCTTGGCGCAGCGGGAGTACAATGAGCAGTTCTTC.

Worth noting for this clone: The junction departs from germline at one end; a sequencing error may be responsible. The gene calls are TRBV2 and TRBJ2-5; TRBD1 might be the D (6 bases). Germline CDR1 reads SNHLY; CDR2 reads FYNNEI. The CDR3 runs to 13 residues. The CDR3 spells CVSSRTVKETQYF. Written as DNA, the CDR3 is TGTGTCAGCAGTAGGACAGTCAAAGAGACCCAGTACTTC.

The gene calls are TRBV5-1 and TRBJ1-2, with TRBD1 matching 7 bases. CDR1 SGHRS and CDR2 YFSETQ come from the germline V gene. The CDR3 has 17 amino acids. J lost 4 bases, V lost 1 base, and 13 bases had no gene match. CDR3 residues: CASSLKGGEVRSYGYTF. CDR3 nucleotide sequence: TGCGCCAGCAGCTTGAAAGGGGGCGAAGTTCGGTCCTATGGCTACACCTTC.

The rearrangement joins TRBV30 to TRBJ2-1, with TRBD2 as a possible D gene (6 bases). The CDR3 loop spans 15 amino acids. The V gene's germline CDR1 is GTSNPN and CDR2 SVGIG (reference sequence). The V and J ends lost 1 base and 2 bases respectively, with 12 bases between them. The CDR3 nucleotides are TGTGCCTGGAGTGCCCAGGGAGGCGCCTACAATGAGCAGTTCTTC. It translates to CAWSAQGGAYNEQFF.

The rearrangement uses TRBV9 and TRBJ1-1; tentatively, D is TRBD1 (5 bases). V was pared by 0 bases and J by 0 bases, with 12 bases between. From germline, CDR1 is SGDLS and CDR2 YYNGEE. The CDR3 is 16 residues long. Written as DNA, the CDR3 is TGTGCCAGCAGCGTAGAACAAGGGGTGGTGAACACTGAAGCTTTCTTT. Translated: CASSVEQGVVNTEAFF.